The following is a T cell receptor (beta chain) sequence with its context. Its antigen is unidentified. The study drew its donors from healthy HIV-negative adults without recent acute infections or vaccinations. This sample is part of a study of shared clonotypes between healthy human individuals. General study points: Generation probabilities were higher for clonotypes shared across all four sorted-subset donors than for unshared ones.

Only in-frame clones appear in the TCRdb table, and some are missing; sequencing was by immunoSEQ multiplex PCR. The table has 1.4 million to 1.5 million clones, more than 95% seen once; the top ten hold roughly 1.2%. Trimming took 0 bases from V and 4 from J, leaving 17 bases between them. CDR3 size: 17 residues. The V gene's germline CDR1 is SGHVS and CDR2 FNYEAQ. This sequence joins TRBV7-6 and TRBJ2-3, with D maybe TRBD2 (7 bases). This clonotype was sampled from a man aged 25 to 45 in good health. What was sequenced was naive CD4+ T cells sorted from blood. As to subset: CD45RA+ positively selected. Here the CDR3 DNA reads TGTGCCAGCAGCTTAGCTGCCGGGGGGCCTTGGGCAGATACGCAGTATTTT. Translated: CASSLAAGGPWADTQYF.